The next 10 T cell receptor beta chains were all read from a single sample in a study of T cells in Graves' hyperthyroidism and ophthalmopathy. Authors of the study amplified TCR beta CDR3 regions from RNA transcripts. Initially, a first-round RT-PCR of the TCR CDR3 employed the HTBI primer set. TCRdb itself ran the multiplex PCR reads through MiXCR, one entry per CDR3 protein. Among 660,000 or so distinct CDR3 sequences, 45% were seen once, and the ten largest hold roughly 7.2%. The sample was peripheral blood or thyroid tissue (not recorded which). The receptors were sampled from an adult man with Graves' disease, either hyperthyroidism or ophthalmopathy (not recorded which).

As to this clonotype: A much larger clonotype is one base distant, so this may be a read error. This chain links TRBV10-3 with TRBJ1-4; 7 nucleotides line up with TRBD1. V was pared by 5 bases and J by 6 bases, with 6 bases of the junction left unmatched. Looked up from germline, CDR1 is ENHRY and CDR2 is SYGVKD. This CDR3 contains 14 residues. The CDR3 loop reads CAISQDRVDEKLFF. The CDR3 coding sequence is TGTGCCATCAGTCAAGACAGGGTGGATGAAAAACTGTTTTTT.

This clonotype was counted only a few times. The V call is TRBV19, the J call TRBJ2-7, with D tentatively TRBD2 (6 bases). From germline, CDR1 is LNHDA and CDR2 SQIVND (reference sequence). This CDR3 has 14 residues. Trimming removed 6 bases at V and 7 bases at J, with 19 bases between. This CDR3 reads CASSISSRRGEQYF. In DNA, the CDR3 is TGTGCCAGTAGCATAAGCTCCCGACGGGGGGAGCAGTACTTC.

This clonotype was seen a handful of times. The CDR3: CASSPYSGLSGYTF. The CDR3 DNA follows: TGTGCCAGCAGCCCATACAGTGGGCTCTCTGGCTACACCTTC. The chain carries TRBV7-2 and TRBJ1-2; D remains ambiguous. Trimming cost V 5 bases and J 7 bases, with 17 bases left between them. This CDR3 is built from 14 residues. Looked up from germline, CDR1 is SGHTA and CDR2 is FQGNSA.

This clonotype has just a few counts. The rearrangement uses TRBV29-1 and TRBJ1-1; TRBD1 matches at 8 bases. The CDR3 has 14 amino acids. J was trimmed by 3 bases and V by 8 bases; bases with no gene match: 11. CDR1 SQVTM and CDR2 ANQGSEA come from the germline V gene. CDR3 in amino acids: CSSRQGSMDTEAFF. The CDR3, as DNA: TGCAGCTCTCGACAGGGGTCGATGGACACTGAAGCTTTCTTT.

This chain uses TRBV7-6 with TRBJ2-7; 9 nucleotides match TRBD1. The junction had 18 bases not matched to a gene; V was cut back by 5 bases and J by 7 bases. Germline CDR1 SGHVS, CDR2 FNYEAQ. The CDR3 is 17 amino acids. The CDR3 DNA reads TGTGCCAGCAGCCCACAAACGGAACAGGGGGCATTCGGGGAGCAGTACTTC. It encodes CASSPQTEQGAFGEQYF. The full variable domain, rest sourced from reference TRBV7-6 and TRBJ2-7, is GAGVSQSPRYKVTKRGQDVALRCDPISGHVSLYWYRQALGQGPEFLTYFNYEAQQDKSGLPNDRFSAERPEGSISTLTIQRTEQRDSAMYRCASSPQTEQGAFGEQYFGPGTRLTVT.

This clonotype was counted ten times or more. The chain combines TRBV5-1 with TRBJ2-7; perhaps TRBD2 as D (5 bases). CDR3 length: 12 residues. Germline V gene sequence: CDR1 SGHRS, CDR2 YFSETQ. Trimming pared 1 base from V and 5 bases from J, leaving 7 bases between. The CDR3 nucleotides are TGCGCCAGCAGCTTGTCGAGGGACGAGCAGTACTTC. Protein: CASSLSRDEQYF.

The chain uses TRBV19 and TRBJ1-5; D may be TRBD1 (5 bases). The germline V gene has CDR1 LNHDA and CDR2 SQIVND (reference sequence). Deletions cut 5 bases from V and 0 bases from J, with 11 bases between. The CDR3 sequence is 15 residues long. This chain's CDR3 is CASSGQGFSNQPQHF. CDR3 nucleotide sequence: TGTGCCAGTAGTGGCCAGGGATTTAGCAATCAGCCCCAGCATTTT.

The chain is built from TRBV20-1 and TRBJ2-5, with D perhaps matching TRBD2 (5 bases). There are 14 residues in the CDR3. CDR1 and CDR2 from the germline V gene are DFQATT and SNEGSKA (reference sequence). V was shortened by 4 bases and J by 5 bases, with 17 bases between the two germline ends. CDR3 residues: CSATPPTERETQYF. The CDR3, as DNA: TGCAGTGCTACCCCCCCCACCGAGCGGGAGACCCAGTACTTC.

The V call is TRBV29-1, the J call TRBJ1-1; a weak D match, TRBD1 (5 bases). Germline CDR1 and CDR2: SQVTM and ANQGSEA. This CDR3 spans 13 amino acids. V was trimmed by 7 bases and J by 0 bases, leaving 12 bases between them. In DNA, the CDR3 is TGCAGCGCTGCGACAGACATGAACACTGAAGCTTTCTTT. Translating it yields CSAATDMNTEAFF.

The V call is TRBV6-4, the J call TRBJ1-4, with 8 positions matching TRBD1. The germline V gene encodes CDR1 MRHNA and CDR2 SNTAGT. There are 15 residues in the CDR3. V trimming: 6 bases; J trimming: 4 bases; junction bases outside the gene matches: 7. The DNA for the CDR3 is TGTGCCAGCAGCGACAGGGGAGCGAGTAATGAAAAACTGTTTTTT. This codes for CASSDRGASNEKLFF.